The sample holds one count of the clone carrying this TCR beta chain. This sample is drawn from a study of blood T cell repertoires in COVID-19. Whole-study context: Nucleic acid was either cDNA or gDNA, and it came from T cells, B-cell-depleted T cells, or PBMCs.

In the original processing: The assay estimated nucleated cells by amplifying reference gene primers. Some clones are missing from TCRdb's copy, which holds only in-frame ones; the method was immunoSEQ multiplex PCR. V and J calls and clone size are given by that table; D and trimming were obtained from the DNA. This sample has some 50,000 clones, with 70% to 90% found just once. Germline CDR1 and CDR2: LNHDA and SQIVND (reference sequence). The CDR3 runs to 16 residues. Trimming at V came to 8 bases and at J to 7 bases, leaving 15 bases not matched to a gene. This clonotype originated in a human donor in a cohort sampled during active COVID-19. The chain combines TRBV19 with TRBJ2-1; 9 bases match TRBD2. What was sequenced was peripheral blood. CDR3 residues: CASAYGPTSGRNEQFF. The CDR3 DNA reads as TGTGCCAGTGCCTACGGGCCCACTAGCGGGCGGAATGAGCAGTTCTTC.